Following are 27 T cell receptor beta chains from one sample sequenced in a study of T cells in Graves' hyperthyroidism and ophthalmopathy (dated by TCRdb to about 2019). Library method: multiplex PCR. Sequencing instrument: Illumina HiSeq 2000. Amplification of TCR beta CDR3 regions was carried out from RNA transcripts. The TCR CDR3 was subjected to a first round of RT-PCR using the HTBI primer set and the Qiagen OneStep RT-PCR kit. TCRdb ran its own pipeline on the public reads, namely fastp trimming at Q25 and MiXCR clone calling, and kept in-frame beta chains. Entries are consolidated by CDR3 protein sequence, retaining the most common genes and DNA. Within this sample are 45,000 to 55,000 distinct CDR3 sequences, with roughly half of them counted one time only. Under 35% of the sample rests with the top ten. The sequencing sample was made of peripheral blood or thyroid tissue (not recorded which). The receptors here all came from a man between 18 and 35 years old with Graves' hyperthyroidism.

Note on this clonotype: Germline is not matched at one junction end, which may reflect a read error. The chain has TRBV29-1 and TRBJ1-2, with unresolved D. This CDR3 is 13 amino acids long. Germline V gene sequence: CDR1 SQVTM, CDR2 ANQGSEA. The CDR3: CSVLGRASRSYIF. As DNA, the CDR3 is TGCAGCGTTCTCGGCAGAGCTTCTAGGAGCTACATCTTC.

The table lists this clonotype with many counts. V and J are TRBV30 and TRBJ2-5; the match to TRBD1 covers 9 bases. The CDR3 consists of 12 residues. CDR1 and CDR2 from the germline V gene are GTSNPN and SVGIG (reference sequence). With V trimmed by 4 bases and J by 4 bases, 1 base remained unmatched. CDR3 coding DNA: TGTGCCTGGACGGACAGGGGAGAGACCCAGTACTTC. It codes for CAWTDRGETQYF.

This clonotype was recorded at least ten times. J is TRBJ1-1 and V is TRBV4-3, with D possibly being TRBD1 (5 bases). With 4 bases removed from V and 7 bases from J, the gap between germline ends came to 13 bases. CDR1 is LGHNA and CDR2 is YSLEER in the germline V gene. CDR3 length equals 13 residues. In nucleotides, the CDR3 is TGCGCCAGCAGCCGCCGACAGTCCGGTGAAGCTTTCTTT. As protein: CASSRRQSGEAFF.

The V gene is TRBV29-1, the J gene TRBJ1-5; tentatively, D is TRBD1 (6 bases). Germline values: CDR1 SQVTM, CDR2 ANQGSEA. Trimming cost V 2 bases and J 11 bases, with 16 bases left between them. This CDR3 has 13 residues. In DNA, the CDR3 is TGCAGCGTTGAACCAGGGGCCGCTAAAGCCCAGCATTTT. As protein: CSVEPGAAKAQHF.

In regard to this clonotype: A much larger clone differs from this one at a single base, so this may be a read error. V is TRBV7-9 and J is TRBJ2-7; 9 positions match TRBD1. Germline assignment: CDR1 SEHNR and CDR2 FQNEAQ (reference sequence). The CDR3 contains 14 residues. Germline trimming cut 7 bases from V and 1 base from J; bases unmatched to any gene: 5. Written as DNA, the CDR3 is TGTGCCAGCACTCGGACAGGGGAGTCCTACGAGCAGTACTTC. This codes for CASTRTGESYEQYF.

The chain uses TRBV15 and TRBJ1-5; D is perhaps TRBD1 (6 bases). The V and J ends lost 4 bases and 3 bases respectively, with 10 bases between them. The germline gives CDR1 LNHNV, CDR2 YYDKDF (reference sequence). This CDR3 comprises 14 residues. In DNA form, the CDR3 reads TGTGCCACCAGCATCGGACAGTACAATCAGCCCCAGCATTTT. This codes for CATSIGQYNQPQHF.

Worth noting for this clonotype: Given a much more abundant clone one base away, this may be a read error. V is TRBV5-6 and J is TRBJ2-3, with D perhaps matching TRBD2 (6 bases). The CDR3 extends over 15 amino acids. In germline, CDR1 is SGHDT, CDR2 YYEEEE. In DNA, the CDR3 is TGTGCCTGCAGCTGGGACTCTAATACGGGGGATACGCAGTATTTT. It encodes CACSWDSNTGDTQYF.

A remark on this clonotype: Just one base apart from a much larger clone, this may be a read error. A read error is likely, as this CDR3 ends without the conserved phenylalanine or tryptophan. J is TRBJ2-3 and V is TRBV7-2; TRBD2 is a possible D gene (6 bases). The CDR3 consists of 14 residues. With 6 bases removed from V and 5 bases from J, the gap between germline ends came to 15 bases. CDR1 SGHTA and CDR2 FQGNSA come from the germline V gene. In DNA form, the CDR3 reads TGTGCCAGCAGAGAGCCCACCGGGGGAGATACGCAGTATCTT. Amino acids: CASREPTGGDTQYL.

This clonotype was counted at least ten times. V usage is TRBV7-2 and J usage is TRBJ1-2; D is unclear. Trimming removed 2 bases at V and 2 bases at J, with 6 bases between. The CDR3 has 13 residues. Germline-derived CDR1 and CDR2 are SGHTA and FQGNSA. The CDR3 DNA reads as TGTGCCAGCAGCTTAATAGCCAACTATGGCTACACCTTC. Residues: CASSLIANYGYTF.

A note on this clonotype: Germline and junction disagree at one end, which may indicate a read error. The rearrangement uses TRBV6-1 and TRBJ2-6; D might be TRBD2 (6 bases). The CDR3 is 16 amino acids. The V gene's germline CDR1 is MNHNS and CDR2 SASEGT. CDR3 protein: CASGGAGRSGANVLTF. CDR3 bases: TGCGCCAGCGGAGGGGCAGGACGCTCTGGGGCCAACGTCCTGACTTTC.

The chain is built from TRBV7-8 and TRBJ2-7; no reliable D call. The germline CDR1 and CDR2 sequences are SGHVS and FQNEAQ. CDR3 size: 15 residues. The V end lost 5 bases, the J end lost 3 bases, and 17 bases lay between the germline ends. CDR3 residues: CASSALRLDYYEQYF. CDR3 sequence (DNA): TGTGCCAGCAGCGCCCTGAGACTGGATTACTACGAGCAGTACTTC.

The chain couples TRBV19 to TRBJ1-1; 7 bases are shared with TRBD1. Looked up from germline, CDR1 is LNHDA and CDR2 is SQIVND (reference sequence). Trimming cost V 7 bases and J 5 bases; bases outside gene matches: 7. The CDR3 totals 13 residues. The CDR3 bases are TGTGCCAGTATAAACAGGGGTGGAACTGAAGCTTTCTTT. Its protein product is CASINRGGTEAFF.

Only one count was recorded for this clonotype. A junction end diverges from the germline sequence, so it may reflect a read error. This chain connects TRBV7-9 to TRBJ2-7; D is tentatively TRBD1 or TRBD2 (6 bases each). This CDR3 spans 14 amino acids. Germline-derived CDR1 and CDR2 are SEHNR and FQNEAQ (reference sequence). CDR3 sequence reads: CASSADRRGYGQYF. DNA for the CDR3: TGTGCCAGCAGCGCAGACAGGCGGGGCTACGGGCAGTACTTC.

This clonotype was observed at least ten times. The CDR3 DNA sequence: TGTGCCAGCAGCCCTGAAGGCGGGGCTAACTATGGCTACACCTTC. This codes for CASSPEGGANYGYTF. This chain links TRBV5-8 with TRBJ1-2, with D hard to call. Germline V gene sequence: CDR1 SGHTS, CDR2 YDEGEE. The CDR3 extends over 15 amino acids. The ends were cut back, 4 bases at V and 0 bases at J, with 13 bases in the middle. Variable domain in full (rest from reference TRBV5-8 and TRBJ1-2): EAGVTQSPTHLIKTRGQQATLRCSPISGHTSVYWYQQALGLGLQFLLWYDEGEERNRGNFPPRFSGRQFPNYSSELNVNALELEDSALYLCASSPEGGANYGYTFGSGTRLTVV.

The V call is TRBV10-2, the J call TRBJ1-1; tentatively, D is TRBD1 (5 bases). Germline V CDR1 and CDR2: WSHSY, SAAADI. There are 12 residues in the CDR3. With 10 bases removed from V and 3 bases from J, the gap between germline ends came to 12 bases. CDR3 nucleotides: TGCGCCACTGAGGGGCTGGACACTGAAGCTTTCTTT. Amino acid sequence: CATEGLDTEAFF.

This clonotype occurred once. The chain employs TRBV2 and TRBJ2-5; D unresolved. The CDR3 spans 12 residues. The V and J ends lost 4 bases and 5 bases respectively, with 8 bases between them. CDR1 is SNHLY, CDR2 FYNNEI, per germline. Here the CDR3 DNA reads TGTGCCAGCAGTGTAGAACAGGAGACCCAGTACTTC. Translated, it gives CASSVEQETQYF.

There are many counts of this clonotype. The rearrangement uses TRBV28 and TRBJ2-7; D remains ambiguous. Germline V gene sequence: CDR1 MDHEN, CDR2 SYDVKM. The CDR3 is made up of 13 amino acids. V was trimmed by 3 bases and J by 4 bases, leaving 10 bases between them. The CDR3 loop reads CASSLPLTYEQYF. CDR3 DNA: TGTGCCAGCAGTTTGCCGCTAACTTACGAGCAGTACTTC.

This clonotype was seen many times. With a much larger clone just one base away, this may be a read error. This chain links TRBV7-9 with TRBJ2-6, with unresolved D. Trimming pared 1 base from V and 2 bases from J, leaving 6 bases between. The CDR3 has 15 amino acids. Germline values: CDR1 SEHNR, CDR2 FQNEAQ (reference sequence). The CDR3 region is CASSLGLAGANVLTF. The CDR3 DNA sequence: TGTGCCAGCAGCTTAGGGCTGGCTGGGGCCAACGTCCTGACTTTC.

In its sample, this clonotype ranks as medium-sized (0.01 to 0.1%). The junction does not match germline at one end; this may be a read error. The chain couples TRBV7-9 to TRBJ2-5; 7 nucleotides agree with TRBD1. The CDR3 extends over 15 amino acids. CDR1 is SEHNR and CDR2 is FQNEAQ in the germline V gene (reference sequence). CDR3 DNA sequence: TGTGCCAGCAGCACTACCGGGACAGCCCAAGAGGCCCAGTACTTC. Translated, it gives CASSTTGTAQEAQYF.

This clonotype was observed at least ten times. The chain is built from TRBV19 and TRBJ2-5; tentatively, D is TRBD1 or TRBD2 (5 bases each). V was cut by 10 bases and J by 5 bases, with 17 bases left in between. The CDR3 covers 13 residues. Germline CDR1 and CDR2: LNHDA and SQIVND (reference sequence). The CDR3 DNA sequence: TGTGCCAAAATGAGGGGCAATCTTGAGACCCAGTACTTC. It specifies CAKMRGNLETQYF.

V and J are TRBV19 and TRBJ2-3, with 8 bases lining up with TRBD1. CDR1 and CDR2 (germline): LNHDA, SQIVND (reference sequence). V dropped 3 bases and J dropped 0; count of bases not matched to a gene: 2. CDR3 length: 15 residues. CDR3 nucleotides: TGTGCCAGTAGTATTAGGACAGGGAGCACAGATACGCAGTATTTT. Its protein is CASSIRTGSTDTQYF.

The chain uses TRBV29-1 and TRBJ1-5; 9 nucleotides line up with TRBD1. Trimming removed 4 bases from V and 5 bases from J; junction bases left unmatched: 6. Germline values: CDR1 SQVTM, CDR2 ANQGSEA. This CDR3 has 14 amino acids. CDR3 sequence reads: CSVVLGTGHQPQHF. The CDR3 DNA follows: TGCAGCGTTGTGCTGGGGACAGGGCATCAGCCCCAGCATTTT.

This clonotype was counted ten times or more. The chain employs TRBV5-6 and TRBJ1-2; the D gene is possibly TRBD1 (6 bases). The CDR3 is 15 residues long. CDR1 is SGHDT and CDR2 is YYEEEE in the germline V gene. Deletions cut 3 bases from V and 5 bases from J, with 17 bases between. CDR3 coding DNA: TGTGCCAGCAGCTCGAGACAGGATCTTTGGTATGGCTACACCTTC. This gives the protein CASSSRQDLWYGYTF.

CDR3 loop: CASSLRQGETQYF. Here the CDR3 DNA reads TGTGCCAGTAGTCTTAGACAGGGTGAGACCCAGTACTTC. The chain links TRBV7-2 to TRBJ2-5; 7 nucleotides align to TRBD1. The trim removed 9 bases at V and 5 bases at J, leaving 9 bases unmatched. The CDR3 is 13 amino acids. CDR1 and CDR2 (germline): SGHTA, FQGNSA.

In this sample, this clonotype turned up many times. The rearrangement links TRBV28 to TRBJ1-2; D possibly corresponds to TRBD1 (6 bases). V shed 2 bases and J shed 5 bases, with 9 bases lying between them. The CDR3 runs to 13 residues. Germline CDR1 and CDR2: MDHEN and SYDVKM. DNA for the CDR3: TGTGCCAGCAGTTTAAACAGGGATTATGGCTACACCTTC. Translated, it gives CASSLNRDYGYTF.

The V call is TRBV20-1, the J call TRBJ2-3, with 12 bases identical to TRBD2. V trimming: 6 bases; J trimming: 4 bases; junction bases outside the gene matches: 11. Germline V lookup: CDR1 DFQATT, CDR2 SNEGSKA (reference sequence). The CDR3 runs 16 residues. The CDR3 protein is CSATTQGLAGPDTQYF. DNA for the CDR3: TGCAGTGCCACGACCCAAGGACTAGCGGGGCCAGATACGCAGTATTTT.

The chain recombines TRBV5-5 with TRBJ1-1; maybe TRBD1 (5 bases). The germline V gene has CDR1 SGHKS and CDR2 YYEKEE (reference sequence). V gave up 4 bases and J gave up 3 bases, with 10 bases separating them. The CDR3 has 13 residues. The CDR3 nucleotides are TGTGCCAGCAGCAAGGGACCTCACACTGAAGCTTTCTTT. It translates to CASSKGPHTEAFF.